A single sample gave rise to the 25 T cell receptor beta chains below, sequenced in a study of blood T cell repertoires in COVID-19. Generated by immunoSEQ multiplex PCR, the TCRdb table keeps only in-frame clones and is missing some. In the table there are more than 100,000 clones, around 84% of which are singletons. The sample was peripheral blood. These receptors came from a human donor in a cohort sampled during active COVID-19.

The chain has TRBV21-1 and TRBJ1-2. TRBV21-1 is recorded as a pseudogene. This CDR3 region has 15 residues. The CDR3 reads CASTERAVPNYGYTF. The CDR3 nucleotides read TGTGCCAGCACTGAGCGGGCCGTACCTAACTATGGCTACACCTTC.

CDR3 protein: CASSEGIAGSEAFF. The CDR3 nucleotides read TGTGCCAGCAGTGAAGGTATCGCAGGGTCTGAAGCTTTCTTT. The chain has TRBV2 and TRBJ1-1; TRBD1 is a possible D gene (5 bases). Trimming left V 1 base short and J 6 bases short, with 12 bases between. Germline V gives CDR1 SNHLY, CDR2 FYNNEI. The CDR3 is made up of 14 amino acids.

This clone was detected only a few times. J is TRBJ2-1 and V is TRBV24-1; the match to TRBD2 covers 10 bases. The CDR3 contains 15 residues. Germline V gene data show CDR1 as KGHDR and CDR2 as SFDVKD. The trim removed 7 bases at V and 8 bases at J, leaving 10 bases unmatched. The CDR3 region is CATSESGGASDEQFF. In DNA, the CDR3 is TGTGCCACCAGCGAAAGCGGGGGGGCATCAGATGAGCAGTTCTTC.

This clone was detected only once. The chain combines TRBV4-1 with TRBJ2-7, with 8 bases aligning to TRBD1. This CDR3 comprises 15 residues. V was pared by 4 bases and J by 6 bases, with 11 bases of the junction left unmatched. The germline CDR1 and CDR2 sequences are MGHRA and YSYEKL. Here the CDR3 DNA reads TGCGCCAGCAGCCCCGGCAAGGCAGGGGGCCTCGAGCAGTACTTC. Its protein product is CASSPGKAGGLEQYF.

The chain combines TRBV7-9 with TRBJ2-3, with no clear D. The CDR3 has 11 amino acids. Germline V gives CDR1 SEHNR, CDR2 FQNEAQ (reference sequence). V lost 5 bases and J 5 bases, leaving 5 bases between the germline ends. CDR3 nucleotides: TGTGCCAGCAGCCCCCAAGATACGCAGTATTTT. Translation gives CASSPQDTQYF.

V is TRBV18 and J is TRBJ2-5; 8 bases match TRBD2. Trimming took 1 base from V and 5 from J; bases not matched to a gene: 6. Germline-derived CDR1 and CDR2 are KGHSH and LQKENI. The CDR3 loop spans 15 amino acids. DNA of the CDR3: TGTGCCAGCTCACCACGCGGACTAGCCGGCGAGACCCAGTACTTC. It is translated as CASSPRGLAGETQYF.

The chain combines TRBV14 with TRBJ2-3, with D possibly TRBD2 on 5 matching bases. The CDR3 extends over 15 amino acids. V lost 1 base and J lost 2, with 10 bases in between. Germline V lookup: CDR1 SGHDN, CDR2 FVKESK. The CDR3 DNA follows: TGTGCCAGCAGCCAAGGGCTAGCCTACACAGATACGCAGTATTTT. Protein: CASSQGLAYTDTQYF.

The CDR3 is CASSPGTGASGANVLTF. The CDR3 nucleotides read TGTGCCAGCAGCCCCGGGACAGGGGCCTCTGGGGCCAACGTCCTGACTTTC. J is TRBJ2-6 and V is TRBV11-3; 10 nucleotides align to TRBD1. The trim removed 5 bases at V and 0 bases at J, leaving 4 bases unmatched. Germline V gene lookup returns CDR1 SGHNT and CDR2 YENEEA. The CDR3 has 17 residues.

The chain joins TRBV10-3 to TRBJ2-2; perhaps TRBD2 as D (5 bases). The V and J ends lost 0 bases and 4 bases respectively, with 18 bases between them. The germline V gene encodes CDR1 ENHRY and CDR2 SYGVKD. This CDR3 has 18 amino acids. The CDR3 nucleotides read TGTGCCATCAGTGAGTCTGTGGCTAGCCGGCAGATCACCGGGGAGCTGTTTTTT. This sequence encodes CAISESVASRQITGELFF.

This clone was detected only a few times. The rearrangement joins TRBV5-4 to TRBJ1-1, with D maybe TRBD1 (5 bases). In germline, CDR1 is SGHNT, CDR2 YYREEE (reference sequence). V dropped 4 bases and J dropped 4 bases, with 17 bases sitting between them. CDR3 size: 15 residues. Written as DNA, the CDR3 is TGTGCCAGCAGCCGCCCGGGCTCTCAGGGCACTGAAGCTTTCTTT. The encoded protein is CASSRPGSQGTEAFF.

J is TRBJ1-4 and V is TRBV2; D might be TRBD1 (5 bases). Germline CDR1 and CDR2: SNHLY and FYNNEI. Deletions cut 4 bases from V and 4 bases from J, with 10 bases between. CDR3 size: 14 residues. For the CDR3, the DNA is TGTGCCAGCAGTGCACAGGAGAATAATGAAAAACTGTTTTTT. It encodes CASSAQENNEKLFF.

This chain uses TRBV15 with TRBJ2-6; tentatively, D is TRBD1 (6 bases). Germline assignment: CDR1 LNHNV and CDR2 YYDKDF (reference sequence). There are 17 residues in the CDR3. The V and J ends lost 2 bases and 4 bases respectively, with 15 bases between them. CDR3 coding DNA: TGTGCCACCAGCAGATCCACAGGGTTGGGCGGGGCCAACGTCCTGACTTTC. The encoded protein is CATSRSTGLGGANVLTF. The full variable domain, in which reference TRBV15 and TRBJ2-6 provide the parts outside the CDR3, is DAMVIQNPRYQVTQFGKPVTLSCSQTLNHNVMYWYQQKSSQAPKLLFHYYDKDFNNEADTPDNFQSRRPNTSFCFLDIRSPGLGDTAMYLCATSRSTGLGGANVLTFGAGSRLTVL.

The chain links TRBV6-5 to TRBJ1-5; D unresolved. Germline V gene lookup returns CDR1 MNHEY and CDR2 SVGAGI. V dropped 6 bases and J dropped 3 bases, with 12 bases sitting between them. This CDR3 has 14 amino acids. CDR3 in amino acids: CASRGERANQPQHF. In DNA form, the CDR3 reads TGTGCCAGCAGGGGTGAGAGGGCCAATCAGCCCCAGCATTTT.

CDR3: CASSPGQGIKNTEAFF. Here the CDR3 DNA reads TGTGCCAGCAGCCCTGGACAGGGGATTAAGAACACTGAAGCTTTCTTT. The chain has TRBV11-3 and TRBJ1-1; TRBD1 aligns across 9 bases. The CDR3 consists of 16 residues. Germline lookup yields CDR1 SGHNT and CDR2 YENEEA. V shed 5 bases and J 1 base; nucleotides not matched to a gene: 8. The whole variable domain, remainder taken from reference TRBV11-3 and TRBJ1-1, is EAGVVQSPRYKIIEKKQPVAFWCNPISGHNTLYWYLQNLGQGPELLIRYENEEAVDDSQLPKDRFSAERLKGVDSTLKIQPAELGDSAVYLCASSPGQGIKNTEAFFGQGTRLTVV.

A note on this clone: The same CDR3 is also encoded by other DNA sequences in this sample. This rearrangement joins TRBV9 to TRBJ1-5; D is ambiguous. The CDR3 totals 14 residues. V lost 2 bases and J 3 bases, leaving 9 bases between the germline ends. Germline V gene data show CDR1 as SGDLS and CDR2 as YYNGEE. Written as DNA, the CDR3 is TGTGCCAGCAGCGTCGGCGGCCCCAATCAGCCCCAGCATTTT. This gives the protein CASSVGGPNQPQHF.

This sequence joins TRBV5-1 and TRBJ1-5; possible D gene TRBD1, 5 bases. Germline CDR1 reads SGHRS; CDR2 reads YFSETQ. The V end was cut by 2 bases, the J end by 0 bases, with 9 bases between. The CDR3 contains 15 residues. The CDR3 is CASSLGEDSNQPQHF. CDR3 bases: TGCGCCAGCAGCTTAGGGGAGGATAGCAATCAGCCCCAGCATTTT.

CDR3 nucleotides: TGCGCCAGCAGCCAAGATTGGGGGGGCGAGCAGTACTTC. Residues: CASSQDWGGEQYF. The rearrangement links TRBV4-3 to TRBJ2-7; 7 nucleotides agree with TRBD2. Germline V lookup: CDR1 LGHNA, CDR2 YSLEER. The CDR3 length is 13 residues. Trimming cost V 0 bases and J 6 bases; bases outside gene matches: 2.

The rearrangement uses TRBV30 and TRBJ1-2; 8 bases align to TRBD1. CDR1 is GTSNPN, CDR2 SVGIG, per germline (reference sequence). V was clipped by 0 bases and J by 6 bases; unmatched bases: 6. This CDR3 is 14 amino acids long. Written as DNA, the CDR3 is TGTGCCTGGAGTGTACTAAGGACAGGGAATGGCTACACCTTC. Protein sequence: CAWSVLRTGNGYTF.

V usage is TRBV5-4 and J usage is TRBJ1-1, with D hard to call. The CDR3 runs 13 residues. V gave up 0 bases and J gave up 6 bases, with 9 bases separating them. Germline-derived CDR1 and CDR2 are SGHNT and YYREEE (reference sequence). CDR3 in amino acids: CASSLVAGAEAFF. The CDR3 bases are TGTGCCAGCAGCTTGGTGGCCGGGGCTGAAGCTTTCTTT.

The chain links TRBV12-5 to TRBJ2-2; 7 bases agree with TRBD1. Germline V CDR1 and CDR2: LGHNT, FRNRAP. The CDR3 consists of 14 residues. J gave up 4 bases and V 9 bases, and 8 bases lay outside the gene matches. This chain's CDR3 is CASRRDSLTGELFF. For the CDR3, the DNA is TGTGCTAGCCGCCGGGACAGCCTCACCGGGGAGCTGTTTTTT.

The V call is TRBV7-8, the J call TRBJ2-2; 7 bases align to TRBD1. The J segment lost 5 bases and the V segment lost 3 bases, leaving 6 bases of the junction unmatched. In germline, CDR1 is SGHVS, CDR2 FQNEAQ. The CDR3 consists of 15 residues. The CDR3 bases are TGTGCCAGCAGCTTTCGGGACAGAATTACCGGGGAGCTGTTTTTT. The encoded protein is CASSFRDRITGELFF.

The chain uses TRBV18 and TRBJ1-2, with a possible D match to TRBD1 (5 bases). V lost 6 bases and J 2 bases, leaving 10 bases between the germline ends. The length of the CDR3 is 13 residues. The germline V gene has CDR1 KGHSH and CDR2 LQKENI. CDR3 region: CASSTDWNYGYTF. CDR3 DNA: TGTGCCAGCTCGACAGACTGGAACTATGGCTACACCTTC.

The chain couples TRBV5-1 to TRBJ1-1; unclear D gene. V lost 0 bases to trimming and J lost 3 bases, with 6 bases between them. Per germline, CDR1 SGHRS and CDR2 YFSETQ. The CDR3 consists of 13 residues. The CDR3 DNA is TGCGCCAGCAGCTTGGACACCGACACTGAAGCTTTCTTT. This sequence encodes CASSLDTDTEAFF.

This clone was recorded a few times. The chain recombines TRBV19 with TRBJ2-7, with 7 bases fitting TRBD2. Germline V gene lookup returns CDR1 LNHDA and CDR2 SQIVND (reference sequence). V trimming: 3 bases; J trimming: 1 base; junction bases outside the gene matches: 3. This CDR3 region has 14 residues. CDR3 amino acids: CASSIGGFSYEQYF. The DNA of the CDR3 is TGTGCCAGTAGTATCGGGGGGTTTTCCTACGAGCAGTACTTC.

The CDR3 DNA reads as TGTGCCAGCAGCGTAGCTGGGGGGATCAAAAACATTCAGTACTTC. Translation gives CASSVAGGIKNIQYF. This chain connects TRBV9 to TRBJ2-4; maybe TRBD2 (6 bases). Between the trimmed V and J ends, which lost 0 bases and 3 bases, there was a span of 10 bases. The CDR3 covers 15 residues. Germline lookup yields CDR1 SGDLS and CDR2 YYNGEE.